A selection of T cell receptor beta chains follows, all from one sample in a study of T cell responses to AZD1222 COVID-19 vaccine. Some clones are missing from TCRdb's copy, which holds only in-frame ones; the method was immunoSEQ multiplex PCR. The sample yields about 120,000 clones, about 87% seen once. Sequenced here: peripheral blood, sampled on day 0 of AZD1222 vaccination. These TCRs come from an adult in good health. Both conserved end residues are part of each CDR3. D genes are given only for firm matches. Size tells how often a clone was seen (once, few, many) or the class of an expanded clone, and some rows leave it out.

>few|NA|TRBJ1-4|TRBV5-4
CASSLPGAREEKLFF
TGTGCCAGCAGCTTGCCCGGGGCTAGGGAGGAAAAACTGTTTTTT
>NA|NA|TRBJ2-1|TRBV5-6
CATGAVMVDEQFF
TGTGCCACCGGGGCGGTGATGGTCGATGAGCAGTTCTTC
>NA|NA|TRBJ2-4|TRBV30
CAWSAGSLAKNIQYF
TGTGCCTGGAGTGCCGGGAGTCTAGCCAAAAACATTCAGTACTTC
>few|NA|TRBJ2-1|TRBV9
CASSVEVGGLPSSYNEQFF
TGTGCCAGCAGCGTAGAAGTGGGGGGACTCCCGAGCTCCTACAATGAGCAGTTCTTC
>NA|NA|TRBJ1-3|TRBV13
CASSLASSGNTIYF
TGTGCCAGCAGCTTGGCCAGCTCTGGAAACACCATATATTTT
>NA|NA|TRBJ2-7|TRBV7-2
CASSLTLEQYF
TGTGCCAGCAGCTTAACGTTGGAGCAGTACTTC
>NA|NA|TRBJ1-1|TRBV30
CAWIKTVLDTEAFF
TGTGCCTGGATAAAGACAGTCCTTGACACTGAAGCTTTCTTT
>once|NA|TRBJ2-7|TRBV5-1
CASSELGEQYF
TGCGCCAGCAGCGAGCTTGGCGAGCAGTACTTC
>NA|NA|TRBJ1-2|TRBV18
CASSPREVYGYTF
TGTGCCAGCTCACCACGCGAGGTCTATGGCTACACCTTC
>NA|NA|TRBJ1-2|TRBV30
CAWSVLAAQYYGYTF
TGTGCCTGGAGTGTACTGGCGGCCCAGTACTATGGCTACACCTTC
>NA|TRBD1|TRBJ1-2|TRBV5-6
CASSWGGQEFRGYTF
TGTGCCAGCAGCTGGGGCGGACAGGAGTTTAGGGGCTACACCTTC
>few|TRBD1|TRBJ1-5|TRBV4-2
CASSQVLRGTGRVSNQPQHF
TGTGCCAGCAGCCAAGTTCTGAGGGGGACAGGGAGAGTAAGCAATCAGCCCCAGCATTTT
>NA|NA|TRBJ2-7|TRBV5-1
CASSLAGMPYEQYF
TGCGCCAGCAGCTTGGCGGGGATGCCCTACGAGCAGTACTTC
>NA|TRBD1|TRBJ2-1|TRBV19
CASSVQGAPGNEQFF
TGTGCCAGTAGTGTCCAGGGGGCCCCGGGGAATGAGCAGTTCTTC
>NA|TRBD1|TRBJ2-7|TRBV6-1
CASSEAGQPLYEQYF
TGTGCCAGCAGTGAAGCGGGACAGCCACTCTACGAGCAGTACTTC
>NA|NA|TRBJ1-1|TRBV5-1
CASSLAGHTEAFF
TGCGCCAGCAGCTTGGCAGGTCACACTGAAGCTTTCTTT
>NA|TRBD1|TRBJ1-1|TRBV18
CASSLGQGGAFF
TGTGCCAGCTCACTCGGACAGGGAGGGGCTTTCTTT
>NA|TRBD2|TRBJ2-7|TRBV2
CASRAIAGAYEQYF
TGTGCCAGCAGAGCGATAGCGGGAGCCTACGAGCAGTACTTC
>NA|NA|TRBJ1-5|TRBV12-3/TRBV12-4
CASSSRGSQPQHF
TGTGCCAGCAGTTCAAGGGGTTCTCAGCCCCAGCATTTT
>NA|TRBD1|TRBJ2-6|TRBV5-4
CASSFATGPSGANVLTF
TGTGCCAGCAGCTTTGCGACAGGGCCCTCTGGGGCCAACGTCCTGACTTTC
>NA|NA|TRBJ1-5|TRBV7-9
CASSLVGRESNQPQHF
TGTGCCAGCAGCTTAGTAGGCAGGGAGAGCAATCAGCCCCAGCATTTT
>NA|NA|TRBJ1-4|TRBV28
CASTQRGGVDEKLFF
TGTGCCAGCACCCAACGGGGGGGAGTTGATGAAAAACTGTTTTTT
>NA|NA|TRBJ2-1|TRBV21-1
CASSKAYQGGLSYNEQFF
TGTGCCAGCAGCAAAGCATATCAGGGGGGGCTTTCCTACAATGAGCAGTTCTTC
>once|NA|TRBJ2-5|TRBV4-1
CASSQGGSQETQYF
TGCGCCAGCAGCCAAGGGGGTTCCCAAGAGACCCAGTACTTC
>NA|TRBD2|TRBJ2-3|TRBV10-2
CASSDTTGTSGTDTQYF
TGCGCCAGCAGTGATACCACCGGGACTAGCGGAACAGATACGCAGTATTTT
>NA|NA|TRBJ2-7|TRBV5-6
CASSLFGGPYEQYF
TGTGCCAGCAGCTTGTTTGGGGGACCCTACGAGCAGTACTTC
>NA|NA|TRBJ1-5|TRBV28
CASSPGGGHQPQHF
TGTGCCAGCAGCCCTGGGGGGGGGCATCAGCCCCAGCATTTT
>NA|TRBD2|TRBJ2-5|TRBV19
CASSILAGARETQYF
TGTGCCAGTAGTATTCTAGCGGGAGCAAGGGAGACCCAGTACTTC
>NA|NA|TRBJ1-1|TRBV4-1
CASSQYIGPGAEAFF
TGCGCCAGCAGCCAATATATAGGGCCGGGGGCTGAAGCTTTCTTT
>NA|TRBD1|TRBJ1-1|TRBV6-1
CASSEGTEKGTEAFF
TGTGCCAGCAGCGAAGGGACAGAGAAGGGGACTGAAGCTTTCTTT
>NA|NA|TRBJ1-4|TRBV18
CASSPKQEIEKLFF
TGTGCCAGCTCACCAAAACAGGAGATCGAAAAACTGTTTTTT
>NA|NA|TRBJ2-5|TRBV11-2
CASSFTRTAQETQYF
TGTGCCAGCAGTTTTACCCGGACGGCCCAAGAGACCCAGTACTTC
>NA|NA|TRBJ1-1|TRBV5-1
CASSLELGTVNTEAFF
TGCGCCAGCAGCTTGGAGTTAGGGACTGTGAACACTGAAGCTTTCTTT
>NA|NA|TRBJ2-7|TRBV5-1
CASSLASGSTYEQYF
TGCGCCAGCAGCTTGGCGTCGGGAAGCACCTACGAGCAGTACTTC
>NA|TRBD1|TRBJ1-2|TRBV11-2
CASSMGQSYGYTF
TGTGCCAGCAGCATGGGACAGTCCTATGGCTACACCTTC
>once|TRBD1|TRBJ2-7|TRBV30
CAWTPPWTGGEEQYF
TGTGCCTGGACCCCTCCATGGACAGGGGGCGAGGAGCAGTACTTC
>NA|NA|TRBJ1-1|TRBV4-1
CASSQEHRGNTEAFF
TGCGCCAGCAGCCAAGAGCATCGCGGGAACACTGAAGCTTTCTTT
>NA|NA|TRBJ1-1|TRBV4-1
CASSHPGGGPGRNTEAFF
TGCGCCAGCAGCCATCCCGGGGGTGGTCCCGGGAGGAACACTGAAGCTTTCTTT
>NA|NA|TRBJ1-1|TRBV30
CAWTEPKGAFF
TGTGCCTGGACTGAACCGAAGGGAGCTTTCTTT
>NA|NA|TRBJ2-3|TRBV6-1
CASSEAGGRDTQYF
TGTGCCAGCAGTGAAGCAGGAGGACGGGATACGCAGTATTTT
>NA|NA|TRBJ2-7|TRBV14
CASSQDLRYEQYF
TGTGCCAGCAGCCAGGATTTGCGCTACGAGCAGTACTTC
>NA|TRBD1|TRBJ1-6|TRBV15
CATSIRQGRSPLHF
TGTGCCACCAGCATCAGACAGGGCAGATCACCCCTCCACTTT
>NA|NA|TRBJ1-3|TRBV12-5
CASGPTPISGNTIYF
TGTGCTAGTGGCCCGACACCTATCTCTGGAAACACCATATATTTT
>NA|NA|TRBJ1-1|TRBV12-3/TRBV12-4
CASSLVARAFF
TGTGCCAGCAGTTTAGTTGCTCGGGCTTTCTTT
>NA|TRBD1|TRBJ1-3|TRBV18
CASTPKDRPSSGNTIYF
TGTGCCAGCACCCCCAAGGACAGGCCAAGCTCTGGAAACACCATATATTTT
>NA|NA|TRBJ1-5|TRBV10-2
CASSASTGNINQPQHF
TGCGCCAGCAGTGCATCAACAGGGAACATCAATCAGCCCCAGCATTTT
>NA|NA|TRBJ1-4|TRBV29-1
CSATTGLNEKLFF
TGCAGCGCTACGACAGGACTGAATGAAAAACTGTTTTTT
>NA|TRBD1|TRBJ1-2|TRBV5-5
CASSPSSGTAPYGYTF
TGTGCCAGCAGCCCGTCCTCCGGGACAGCGCCGTATGGCTACACCTTC
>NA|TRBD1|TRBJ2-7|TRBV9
CASSVETGASYEQYF
TGTGCCAGCAGCGTAGAAACAGGGGCGAGCTACGAGCAGTACTTC
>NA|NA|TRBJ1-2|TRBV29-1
CSVGDTLRGYTF
TGCAGCGTTGGAGACACGCTGAGGGGCTACACCTTC
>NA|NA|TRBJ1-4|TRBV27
CASTTRASNEKLFF
TGTGCCAGCACCACTCGGGCAAGCAATGAAAAACTGTTTTTT
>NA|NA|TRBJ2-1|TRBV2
CASNLQAGTGNEQFF
TGTGCCAGCAACCTCCAGGCGGGGACGGGCAATGAGCAGTTCTTC
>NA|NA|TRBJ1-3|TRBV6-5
CASSSSDGYSGNTIYF
TGTGCCAGCAGTTCCTCGGACGGGTACTCTGGAAACACCATATATTTT
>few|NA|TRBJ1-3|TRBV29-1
CSVVVGSSGNTIYF
TGCAGCGTTGTGGTAGGCAGCTCTGGAAACACCATATATTTT
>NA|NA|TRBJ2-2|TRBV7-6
CASKVGSNSNTGELFF
TGTGCCAGTAAGGTGGGCTCGAATTCGAACACCGGGGAGCTGTTTTTT